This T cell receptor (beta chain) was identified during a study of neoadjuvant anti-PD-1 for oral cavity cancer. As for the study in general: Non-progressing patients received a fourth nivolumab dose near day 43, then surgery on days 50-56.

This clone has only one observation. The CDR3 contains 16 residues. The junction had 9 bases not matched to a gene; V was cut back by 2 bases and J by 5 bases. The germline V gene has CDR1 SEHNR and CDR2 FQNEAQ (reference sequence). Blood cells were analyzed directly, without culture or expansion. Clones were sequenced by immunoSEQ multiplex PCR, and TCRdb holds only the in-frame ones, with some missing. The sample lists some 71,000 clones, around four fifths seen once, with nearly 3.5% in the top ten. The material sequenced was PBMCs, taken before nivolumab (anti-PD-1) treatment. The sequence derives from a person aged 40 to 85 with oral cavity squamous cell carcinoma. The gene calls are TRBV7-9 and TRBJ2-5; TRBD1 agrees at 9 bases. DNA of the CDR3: TGTGCCAGCAGCTTATGGGGGACAGGGAGGTCGGAGACCCAGTACTTC. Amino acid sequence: CASSLWGTGRSETQYF.